The 27 T cell receptor beta chains reported below all come from one sample, sequenced in a study of cytotoxic CD8 clonotypes in ibrutinib-treated CLL. Generated by immunoSEQ multiplex PCR, the TCRdb table keeps only in-frame clones and is missing some. The sample has about 76,000 clones, 70% to 90% seen once; the top ten hold under 7%. Material: PBMCs, obtained before ibrutinib treatment. The receptors come from a human donor with chronic lymphocytic leukemia.

This rearrangement joins TRBV2 to TRBJ1-2, with 12 bases identical to TRBD1. Germline-derived CDR1 and CDR2 are SNHLY and FYNNEI. V was pared by 6 bases and J by 2 bases, with 4 bases of the junction left unmatched. The CDR3 totals 15 residues. The CDR3 here is CASSRDRGLNYGYTF. CDR3 nucleotide sequence: TGTGCCAGCAGCCGGGACAGGGGGCTGAACTATGGCTACACCTTC.

J is TRBJ2-5 and V is TRBV18; tentatively, D is TRBD1 (5 bases). The CDR3 is made up of 14 amino acids. From germline, CDR1 is KGHSH and CDR2 LQKENI. V shed 1 base and J shed 3 bases, with 9 bases lying between them. The CDR3 DNA follows: TGTGCCAGCTCACCACTCTCCAGGGAAGAGACCCAGTACTTC. Translation gives CASSPLSREETQYF. Combining the CDR3 with reference TRBV18 and TRBJ2-5 gives the whole variable domain NAGVMQNPRHLVRRRGQEARLRCSPMKGHSHVYWYRQLPEEGLKFMVYLQKENIIDESGMPKERFSAEFPKEGPSILRIQQVVRGDSAAYFCASSPLSREETQYFGPGTRLLVL.

The chain is built from TRBV4-1 and TRBJ2-7, with 7 positions matching TRBD2. J gave up 0 bases and V 1 base, and 3 bases lay outside the gene matches. The CDR3 is made up of 15 amino acids. Looked up from germline, CDR1 is MGHRA and CDR2 is YSYEKL. The CDR3 sequence: CASSQVAGVSYEQYF. In DNA, the CDR3 is TGCGCCAGCAGCCAAGTTGCGGGAGTCTCCTACGAGCAGTACTTC.

CDR3 sequence (DNA): TGTGCCAGCAGCTTAGAGGGACTAGCGGCCCTCGGAGAGCAGTTCTTC. Its translation: CASSLEGLAALGEQFF. This chain joins TRBV7-7 and TRBJ2-1, with 11 positions matching TRBD2. CDR1 is SSHAT, CDR2 FNYEAQ, per germline (reference sequence). V shed 1 base and J 10 bases; nucleotides not matched to a gene: 9. The CDR3 sequence is 16 residues long.

The CDR3 spells CASTSGKFPMNEQFF. Here the CDR3 DNA reads TGTGCCAGCACTAGCGGGAAATTCCCTATGAATGAGCAGTTCTTC. This chain joins TRBV27 and TRBJ2-1; 9 bases are shared with TRBD2. Trimming removed 7 bases from V and 7 bases from J; junction bases left unmatched: 11. The CDR3 runs 15 residues. The germline CDR1 and CDR2 sequences are MNHEY and SMNVEV (reference sequence).

The chain combines TRBV5-1 with TRBJ2-5, with TRBD2 matching 7 bases. The ends lost 1 base at V and 5 bases at J; junction bases unmatched: 11. The CDR3 extends over 16 amino acids. Germline V lookup: CDR1 SGHRS, CDR2 YFSETQ. The chain's CDR3 is CASSLISGRGWETQYF. CDR3 in DNA: TGCGCCAGCAGCTTGATATCAGGGAGGGGTTGGGAGACCCAGTACTTC.

The chain is built from TRBV5-1 and TRBJ1-1; D is unclear. Germline V CDR1 and CDR2: SGHRS, YFSETQ. This CDR3 contains 13 residues. V shed 0 bases and J shed 5 bases, with 8 bases lying between them. CDR3: CASSLVSGTEAFF. The CDR3 DNA reads TGCGCCAGCAGCTTGGTGTCCGGAACTGAAGCTTTCTTT.

J is TRBJ2-7 and V is TRBV18, with D hard to call. The V gene's germline CDR1 is KGHSH and CDR2 LQKENI. This CDR3 is built from 11 residues. Trimming took 2 bases from V and 6 from J, leaving 5 bases between them. CDR3 nucleotide sequence: TGTGCCAGCTCACCAGGGATCGAGCAGTACTTC. It yields the protein CASSPGIEQYF.

The rearrangement joins TRBV14 to TRBJ2-1; D gene ambiguous. From germline, CDR1 is SGHDN and CDR2 FVKESK. The CDR3 totals 19 residues. The germline V and J ends were trimmed by 2 bases and 6 bases, with 26 bases remaining between them. CDR3 bases: TGTGCCAGCAGCCAATCTGACGGGCAGGCCATTACGAGATTCAATGAGCAGTTCTTC. It yields the protein CASSQSDGQAITRFNEQFF.

The J gene is TRBJ2-1, the V gene TRBV5-1; tentative D call: TRBD1 (6 bases). Germline V gene lookup returns CDR1 SGHRS and CDR2 YFSETQ. V was pared by 3 bases and J by 0 bases, with 22 bases between. The CDR3 loop spans 19 amino acids. The CDR3 reads CASSSTGGAQGSSYNEQFF. The CDR3, as DNA: TGCGCCAGCAGCTCTACTGGTGGTGCACAGGGCAGCTCCTACAATGAGCAGTTCTTC.

The V call is TRBV11-2, the J call TRBJ1-2, with 7 nucleotides matching TRBD1. Germline CDR1 and CDR2: SGHAT and FQNNGV. J was trimmed by 7 bases and V by 4 bases; bases with no gene match: 12. The CDR3 has 15 amino acids. The DNA of the CDR3 is TGTGCCAGCAGCTCGACGTCCAGGGGGTTAGGTGGCTACACCTTC. It codes for CASSSTSRGLGGYTF.

The rearrangement uses TRBV6-1 and TRBJ2-3, with D unclear. The CDR3 has 13 amino acids. CDR1 MNHNS and CDR2 SASEGT come from the germline V gene. Trimming took off 7 bases at V and 1 base at J, with 9 bases between the two ends. Here the CDR3 reads CASIGRGTDTQYF. The CDR3, as DNA: TGTGCCAGCATAGGAAGAGGCACAGATACGCAGTATTTT.

This chain links TRBV25-1 with TRBJ1-1; 8 bases map to TRBD1. This CDR3 region has 15 residues. Per germline, CDR1 MGHDK and CDR2 SYGVNS. Losses at the gene ends were 3 bases for V and 5 bases for J; bases not matched to a gene: 8. For the CDR3, the DNA is TGTGCCAGCAGTGATCAGGGGGCCGTCGATACTGAAGCTTTCTTT. This gives the protein CASSDQGAVDTEAFF. Full variable domain (outside the CDR3, taken from reference TRBV25-1 and TRBJ1-1): EADIYQTPRYLVIGTGKKITLECSQTMGHDKMYWYQQDPGMELHLIHYSYGVNSTEKGDLSSESTVSRIRTEHFPLTLESARPSHTSQYLCASSDQGAVDTEAFFGQGTRLTVV.

The V gene is TRBV19, the J gene TRBJ1-1; TRBD1 is a possible D gene (6 bases). The CDR3 is 16 residues long. Germline CDR1 and CDR2: LNHDA and SQIVND (reference sequence). V was trimmed by 3 bases and J by 7 bases, leaving 21 bases between them. CDR3 bases: TGTGCCAGTAGTATTCGACATACTGAGGGGGACGGTGAAGCTTTCTTT. Its protein product is CASSIRHTEGDGEAFF.

The chain carries TRBV15 and TRBJ2-1; the match to TRBD2 covers 8 bases. The CDR3 is made up of 15 amino acids. CDR1 LNHNV and CDR2 YYDKDF come from the germline V gene (reference sequence). With V trimmed by 0 bases and J by 8 bases, 6 bases remained unmatched. CDR3: CATSRDREGIDEQFF. The CDR3 bases are TGTGCCACCAGCAGAGATCGGGAGGGTATCGATGAGCAGTTCTTC. Using reference TRBV15 and TRBJ2-1 for the parts outside the CDR3, the full variable domain is DAMVIQNPRYQVTQFGKPVTLSCSQTLNHNVMYWYQQKSSQAPKLLFHYYDKDFNNEADTPDNFQSRRPNTSFCFLDIRSPGLGDTAMYLCATSRDREGIDEQFFGPGTRLTVL.

The gene calls are TRBV5-4 and TRBJ2-1; tentative D call: TRBD1 (6 bases). V lost 4 bases, J lost 3 bases, and 11 bases lay in between. The CDR3 sequence is 14 residues long. Germline V gene data show CDR1 as SGHNT and CDR2 as YYREEE (reference sequence). The CDR3 loop is CASSQKGGYNEQFF. The CDR3 coding sequence is TGTGCCAGCAGCCAAAAAGGGGGCTACAATGAGCAGTTCTTC.

The CDR3 bases are TGTGCCAGCAGCAAACAACAGGGTCTACCATATGGCTACACCTTC. Its protein product is CASSKQQGLPYGYTF. This chain connects TRBV21-1 to TRBJ1-2; the table's D call of TRBD1 was not tested on the DNA. TRBV21-1 is noted as a pseudogene. The length of the CDR3 is 15 residues.

V usage is TRBV7-2 and J usage is TRBJ2-2; 7 nucleotides align to TRBD1. Trimming took 6 bases from V and 3 from J; bases not matched to a gene: 7. Germline V gene sequence: CDR1 SGHTA, CDR2 FQGNSA. This CDR3 is built from 15 residues. In nucleotides, the CDR3 is TGTGCCAGCAGATACAGGGGAGAGGACACCGGGGAGCTGTTTTTT. This sequence encodes CASRYRGEDTGELFF.

Only a few counts were recorded for this clone. The rearrangement links TRBV19 to TRBJ2-4; D is tentatively TRBD1 or TRBD2 (5 bases each). V dropped 4 bases and J dropped 2 bases, with 18 bases sitting between them. This CDR3 comprises 17 residues. The V gene's germline CDR1 is LNHDA and CDR2 SQIVND (reference sequence). DNA of the CDR3: TGTGCCAGTAGTAGTGGCCCGGGGACGACACCCAAAAACATTCAGTACTTC. It is translated as CASSSGPGTTPKNIQYF. Complete variable domain (other parts from reference TRBV19 and TRBJ2-4): DGGITQSPKYLFRKEGQNVTLSCEQNLNHDAMYWYRQDPGQGLRLIYYSQIVNDFQKGDIAEGYSVSREKKESFPLTVTSAQKNPTAFYLCASSSGPGTTPKNIQYFGAGTRLSVL.

In this sample, this clone turned up once. The chain joins TRBV21-1 to TRBJ1-1; no check of the table's D call, TRBD1, against the DNA was made. TRBV21-1 is reported as a pseudogene. CDR3 length: 14 residues. The DNA for the CDR3 is TGTGCCAGCAGCAAAGGGCAGGGCCACACTGAAGCTTTCTTT. It codes for CASSKGQGHTEAFF.

The chain carries TRBV5-4 and TRBJ1-4; D is ambiguous. The V gene lost 2 bases and the J gene lost 4 bases, with 15 bases spanning the gap. Germline assignment: CDR1 SGHNT and CDR2 YYREEE (reference sequence). The CDR3 sequence is 16 residues long. The CDR3 DNA reads TGTGCCAGCAGCTTAACAGCCGGGGAGGGTAATGAAAAACTGTTTTTT. Amino acids: CASSLTAGEGNEKLFF.

In its sample, this clone was seen a few times. This sequence joins TRBV4-1 and TRBJ1-5; D not certain. This CDR3 has 14 amino acids. Germline V gene lookup returns CDR1 MGHRA and CDR2 YSYEKL. V dropped 0 bases and J dropped 4 bases, with 7 bases sitting between them. The CDR3 region has the DNA TGCGCCAGCAGCCAAGATGCGGGGAATCAGCCCCAGCATTTT. Its translation is CASSQDAGNQPQHF.

This rearrangement joins TRBV7-9 to TRBJ2-5, with unresolved D. The V gene's germline CDR1 is SEHNR and CDR2 FQNEAQ (reference sequence). This CDR3 is built from 11 residues. The germline V and J ends were trimmed by 5 bases and 1 base, with 2 bases remaining between them. CDR3 bases: TGTGCCAGCAGCGCCCAAGAGACCCAGTACTTC. Translation: CASSAQETQYF.

This chain links TRBV6-6 with TRBJ2-3; TRBD2 matches at 9 bases. This CDR3 region has 15 residues. Germline loops: CDR1 MNHNY, CDR2 SVGAGI (reference sequence). The junction had 6 bases not matched to a gene; V was cut back by 6 bases and J by 2 bases. For the CDR3, the DNA is TGTGCCAGCAGGCTAGCGGGACGACTCACAGATACGCAGTATTTT. Amino acids: CASRLAGRLTDTQYF.

The chain couples TRBV7-6 to TRBJ2-2; D gene ambiguous. Germline loops: CDR1 SGHVS, CDR2 FNYEAQ. CDR3 length equals 15 residues. Trimming removed 1 base from V and 1 base from J, with 7 bases in between. CDR3 sequence: CASSLGSLNTGELFF. The DNA for the CDR3 is TGTGCCAGCAGCTTAGGCTCCCTGAACACCGGGGAGCTGTTTTTT.

This clone was found a few times. The J gene is TRBJ1-5, the V gene TRBV4-3, with D hard to call. CDR3 length: 14 amino acids. The germline V and J ends were trimmed by 4 bases and 4 bases, with 11 bases remaining between them. CDR1 is LGHNA, CDR2 YSLEER, per germline. This CDR3 reads CASSPEQSNQPQHF. DNA of the CDR3: TGCGCCAGCAGCCCAGAACAGTCGAATCAGCCCCAGCATTTT.

This clone was recorded once. The chain links TRBV14 to TRBJ1-2; 7 bases align to TRBD1. V lost 4 bases and J lost 4; bases outside the gene matches: 12. Germline-derived CDR1 and CDR2 are SGHDN and FVKESK. This CDR3 has 16 amino acids. The CDR3 sequence: CASSRPGTAPVYGYTF. The CDR3, as DNA: TGTGCCAGCAGCCGCCCCGGGACAGCTCCGGTCTATGGCTACACCTTC. The variable domain in full, completed from reference TRBV14 and TRBJ1-2, reads EAGVTQFPSHSVIEKGQTVTLRCDPISGHDNLYWYRRVMGKEIKFLLHFVKESKQDESGMPNNRFLAERTGGTYSTLKVQPAELEDSGVYFCASSRPGTAPVYGYTFGSGTRLTVV.